This T cell receptor beta chain was retrieved from a study of T cell repertoires in cytomegalovirus infection. Study overall: Newly reported HLA-C-restricted and thoroughly characterized HLA-B-restricted CMV epitopes were employed. In public TCR beta signatures, there were indications of both CMV infection and matching HLA type.

TCRdb itself ran the reads through MiXCR, one entry per CDR3 protein. Of about 830,000 distinct CDR3 sequences listed, approximately 32% are singletons. The CDR3 is made up of 14 amino acids. The germline CDR1 and CDR2 sequences are ENHRY and SYGVKD. The ends were cut back, 2 bases at V and 4 bases at J, with 11 bases in the middle. This clonotype has just a few counts. The antigen remains unidentified. General study findings and limits: CMV-specific TCR beta clonotypes restricted by HLA-C were the ones dominating the ex vivo response. Public TCR beta family frequency separated CMV-and-HLA carriers, including in an independent cohort.

The clonotype comes from a human donor in good health (CMV status not recorded). Some clones in this sample may be carry-over from other donors' samples. The source was cultured CD8+ T cells from PBMCs, collected from culture after CMV antigen stimulation. J is TRBJ1-2 and V is TRBV10-3, with D maybe TRBD1 (5 bases). The CDR3: CAISEAGTVYGYTF. CDR3 coding DNA: TGTGCCATCAGTGAGGCCGGGACGGTCTATGGCTACACCTTC.